This T cell receptor beta chain was found in a study of CD8+CD57+ T cells in acquired aplastic anemia. All sequencing subjects had displayed CD8+CD57+ cell expansion on flow cytometry. Among the patients, none had received any therapy at the time of blood sampling. Profiling of TCR beta VDJ combinations and CDR3 sequences used genomic DNA as template. TCRdb re-derived calls from the reads in MiXCR, one entry per CDR3 protein. The top ten hold 16% of the sample, which has about 58,000 distinct CDR3 sequences, around 57% seen once. This clonotype was seen ten or more times. The sequence was obtained from a human donor with aplastic anemia. Sequenced input: sorted CD4+, CD8+, or CD8+CD57+ T cells (not recorded which) from PBMCs.

The CDR3 region has the DNA TGTGCCAGCAGCGACCTAGGGACAGGGGGCTACGAGCAGTACTTC. This codes for CASSDLGTGGYEQYF. V usage is TRBV6-1 and J usage is TRBJ2-7; 11 positions agree with TRBD1. Trimming removed 6 bases from V and 3 bases from J; junction bases left unmatched: 7. The CDR3 has 15 amino acids. CDR1 is MNHNS, CDR2 SASEGT, per germline.